This TCR beta chain is from a study of vaccination and CD4 T cells after COVID-19. Study details: The peptides that stimulated the cells were overlapping spike peptides from SARS-CoV-2, HCoV-NL63, HCoV-OC43 and HCoV-229E.

Treatment reported: roughly 11-day PBMC culture with coronavirus spike peptide pools or control peptides (ViraFEST assay). The culture of 2 million or so PBMCs per well included 8 to 10 IU/ml IL-2 and 9.5 to 10 ug/ml peptide pools. As regards this clonotype: Its antigen is unidentified.

The Oncomine TCR Beta short-read assay sequenced DNA from cultured CD4+ T cells. TCRdb re-analysed the PCR reads in MiXCR, keeping a single row per CDR3 protein. The table records about 20,000 distinct CDR3 sequences, roughly 29% of them present only once. Trimming took 7 bases from V and 4 from J, leaving 13 bases between them. Germline V gene lookup returns CDR1 MRHNA and CDR2 SNTAGT. This CDR3 has 13 amino acids. Input material: cultured CD4+ T cells from blood. The sequence was obtained from a human donor with COVID-19. The genes are TRBV6-4 and TRBJ1-2; D might be TRBD1 (6 bases). The CDR3 DNA reads as TGTGCCAGCACGACAGGCGATCGCTATGGCTACACCTTC. Protein product: CASTTGDRYGYTF.